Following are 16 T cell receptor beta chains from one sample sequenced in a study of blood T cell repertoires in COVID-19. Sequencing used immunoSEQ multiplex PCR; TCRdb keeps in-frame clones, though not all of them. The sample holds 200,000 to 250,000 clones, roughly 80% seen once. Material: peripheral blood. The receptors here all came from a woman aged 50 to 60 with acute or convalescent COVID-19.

This CDR3 is CASGSGTITEAFF. As DNA, the CDR3 is TGTGCCAGCGGATCCGGGACAATCACTGAAGCTTTCTTT. The chain joins TRBV11-2 to TRBJ1-1; D is perhaps TRBD1 (6 bases). This CDR3 spans 13 amino acids. Between the trimmed V and J ends, which lost 8 bases and 4 bases, there was a span of 14 bases. Germline loops: CDR1 SGHAT, CDR2 FQNNGV.

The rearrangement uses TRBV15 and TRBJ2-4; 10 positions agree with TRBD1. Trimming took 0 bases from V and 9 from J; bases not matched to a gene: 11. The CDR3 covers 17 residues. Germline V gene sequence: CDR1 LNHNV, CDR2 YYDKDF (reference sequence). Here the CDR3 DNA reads TGTGCCACCAGCAGAGATTTCCCCGACAGGGGGCTAGGCATTCAGTACTTC. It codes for CATSRDFPDRGLGIQYF. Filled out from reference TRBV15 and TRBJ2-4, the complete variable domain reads DAMVIQNPRYQVTQFGKPVTLSCSQTLNHNVMYWYQQKSSQAPKLLFHYYDKDFNNEADTPDNFQSRRPNTSFCFLDIRSPGLGDTAMYLCATSRDFPDRGLGIQYFGAGTRLSVL.

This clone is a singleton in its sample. Here the CDR3 DNA reads TGTGCCAGCAGCCAAGCCGGGACTAGCGGAACAGATACGCAGTATTTT. It specifies CASSQAGTSGTDTQYF. The chain has TRBV3-1 (or the pseudogene TRBV3-2) and TRBJ2-3; 11 bases line up with TRBD2. With 1 base clipped from V and 3 bases from J, the junction kept 3 bases outside the gene matches. The CDR3 is 16 residues long. Germline V gene sequence: CDR1 LGHDT, CDR2 YNNKEL (reference sequence).

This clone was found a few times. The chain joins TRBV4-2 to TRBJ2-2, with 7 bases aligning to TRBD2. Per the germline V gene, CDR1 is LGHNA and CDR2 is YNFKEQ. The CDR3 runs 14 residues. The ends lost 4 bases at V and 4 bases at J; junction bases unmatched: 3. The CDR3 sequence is CASSPGTITGELFF. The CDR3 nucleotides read TGTGCCAGCAGCCCCGGGACTATCACCGGGGAGCTGTTTTTT.

The CDR3 DNA reads as TGTGCCAGCAGCACCGGGACAGGAAACACTGAAGCTTTCTTT. Amino acids: CASSTGTGNTEAFF. The gene calls are TRBV28 and TRBJ1-1; 8 nucleotides line up with TRBD1. The length of the CDR3 is 14 residues. Trimming at V came to 6 bases and at J to 2 bases, leaving 5 bases not matched to a gene. Per the germline V gene, CDR1 is MDHEN and CDR2 is SYDVKM. The variable domain in full, completed from reference TRBV28 and TRBJ1-1, reads DVKVTQSSRYLVKRTGEKVFLECVQDMDHENMFWYRQDPGLGLRLIYFSYDVKMKEKGDIPEGYSVSREKKERFSLILESASTNQTSMYLCASSTGTGNTEAFFGQGTRLTVV.

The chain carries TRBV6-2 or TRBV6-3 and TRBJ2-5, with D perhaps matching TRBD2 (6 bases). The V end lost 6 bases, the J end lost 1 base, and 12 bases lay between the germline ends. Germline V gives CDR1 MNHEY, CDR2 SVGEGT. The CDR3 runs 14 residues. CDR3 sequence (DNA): TGTGCCAGCAGCTCCGGAGGGGCCCAAGAGACCCAGTACTTC. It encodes CASSSGGAQETQYF.

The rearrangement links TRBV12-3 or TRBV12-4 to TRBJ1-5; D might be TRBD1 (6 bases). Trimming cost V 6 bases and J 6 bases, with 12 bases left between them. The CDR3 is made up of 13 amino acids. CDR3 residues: CASSQGRAQPQHF. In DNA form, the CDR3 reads TGTGCCAGCAGCCAGGGGAGGGCTCAGCCCCAGCATTTT.

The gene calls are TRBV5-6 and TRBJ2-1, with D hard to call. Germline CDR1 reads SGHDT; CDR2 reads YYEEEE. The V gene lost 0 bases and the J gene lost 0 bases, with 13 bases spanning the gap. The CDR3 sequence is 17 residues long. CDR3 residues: CASSLVVLVSSYNEQFF. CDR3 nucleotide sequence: TGTGCCAGCAGCTTGGTTGTTCTCGTTAGCTCCTACAATGAGCAGTTCTTC.

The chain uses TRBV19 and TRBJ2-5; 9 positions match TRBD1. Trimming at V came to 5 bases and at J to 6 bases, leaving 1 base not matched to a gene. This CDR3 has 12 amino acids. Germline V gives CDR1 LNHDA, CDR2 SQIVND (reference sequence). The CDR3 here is CASSDRGKTQYF. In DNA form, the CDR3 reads TGTGCCAGTAGTGACAGGGGGAAGACCCAGTACTTC.

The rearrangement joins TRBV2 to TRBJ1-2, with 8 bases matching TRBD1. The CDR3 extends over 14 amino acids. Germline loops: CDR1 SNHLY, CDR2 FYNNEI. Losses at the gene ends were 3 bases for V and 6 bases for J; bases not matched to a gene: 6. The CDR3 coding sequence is TGTGCCAGCAGTGAGTCAGGGGGCTGGGATGGCTACACCTTC. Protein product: CASSESGGWDGYTF.

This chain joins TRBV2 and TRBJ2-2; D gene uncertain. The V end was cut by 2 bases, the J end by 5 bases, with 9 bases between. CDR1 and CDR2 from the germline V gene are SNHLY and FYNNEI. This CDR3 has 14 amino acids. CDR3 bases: TGTGCCAGCAGTGAATTCCCCGGGACCGGGGAGCTGTTTTTT. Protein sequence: CASSEFPGTGELFF.

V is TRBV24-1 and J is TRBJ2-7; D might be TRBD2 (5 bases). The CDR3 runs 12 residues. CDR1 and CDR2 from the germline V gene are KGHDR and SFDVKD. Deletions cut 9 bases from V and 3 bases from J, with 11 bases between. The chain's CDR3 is CATGEGGYEQYF. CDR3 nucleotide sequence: TGTGCCACCGGCGAGGGCGGCTACGAGCAGTACTTC.

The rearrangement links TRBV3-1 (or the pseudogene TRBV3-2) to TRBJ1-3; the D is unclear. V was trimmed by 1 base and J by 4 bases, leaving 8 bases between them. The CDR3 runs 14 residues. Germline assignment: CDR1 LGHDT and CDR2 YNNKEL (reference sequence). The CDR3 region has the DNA TGTGCCAGCAGCCAAGGGGCAGTAGGAAACACCATATATTTT. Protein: CASSQGAVGNTIYF.

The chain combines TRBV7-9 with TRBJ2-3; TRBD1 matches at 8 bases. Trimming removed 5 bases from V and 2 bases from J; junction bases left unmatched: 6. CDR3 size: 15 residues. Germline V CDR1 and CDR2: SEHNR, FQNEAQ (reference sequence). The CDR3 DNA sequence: TGTGCCAGCAGCCTCGGACAGGGAGACACAGATACGCAGTATTTT. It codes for CASSLGQGDTDTQYF.

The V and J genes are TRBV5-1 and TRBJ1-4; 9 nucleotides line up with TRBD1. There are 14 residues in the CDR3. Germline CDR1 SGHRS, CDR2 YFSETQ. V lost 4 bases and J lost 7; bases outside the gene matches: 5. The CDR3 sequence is CASSKDRGSEKLFF. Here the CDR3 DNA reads TGCGCCAGCAGCAAGGACAGGGGCTCTGAAAAACTGTTTTTT.

This CDR3 is CASTKTGNTIYF. The CDR3 DNA is TGTGCCAGCACCAAAACTGGAAACACCATATATTTT. The chain employs TRBV27 and TRBJ1-3; D ambiguous. V shed 7 bases and J shed 2 bases, with 6 bases lying between them. The V gene's germline CDR1 is MNHEY and CDR2 SMNVEV (reference sequence). The CDR3 sequence is 12 residues long.